These 32 T cell receptor beta chains share one sample of origin, sequenced in a study of shared clonotypes between healthy human individuals. Sequencing was performed with immunoSEQ multiplex PCR; in TCRdb, only in-frame clones are kept and a portion is missing. This repertoire shows millions of clones, 85% to 95% found once; its top ten account for about 0.13%. Sequencing was performed on naive CD4+ T cells sorted from blood. The subset was: CD45RA+ positively selected. All receptors come from a young man in good health.

This sequence joins TRBV10-3 and TRBJ2-7, with D unresolved. CDR1 ENHRY and CDR2 SYGVKD come from the germline V gene. The CDR3 totals 14 residues. Trimming left V 3 bases short and J 2 bases short, with 11 bases between. CDR3 in DNA: TGTGCCATCAGTGATGGCATTGGAGCCTACGAGCAGTACTTC. It is translated as CAISDGIGAYEQYF.

The chain joins TRBV10-3 to TRBJ2-7; 9 bases are a match to TRBD2. This CDR3 is built from 15 residues. J lost 4 bases, V lost 0 bases, and 4 bases had no gene match. Per germline, CDR1 ENHRY and CDR2 SYGVKD. CDR3 loop: CAISESGGGAYEQYF. The CDR3 DNA sequence: TGTGCCATCAGTGAGTCTGGCGGGGGGGCATACGAGCAGTACTTC.

This chain connects TRBV27 to TRBJ2-7; TRBD1 agrees at 7 bases. The CDR3 sequence is 15 residues long. J lost 1 base, V lost 2 bases, and 5 bases had no gene match. Germline lookup yields CDR1 MNHEY and CDR2 SMNVEV (reference sequence). This CDR3 reads CASSLGTEGSYEQYF. CDR3 DNA: TGTGCCAGCAGTTTAGGGACAGAAGGTTCCTACGAGCAGTACTTC.

The chain combines TRBV28 with TRBJ2-6; the match to TRBD1 covers 9 bases. The germline V gene has CDR1 MDHEN and CDR2 SYDVKM. The junction had 3 bases not matched to a gene; V was cut back by 7 bases and J by 2 bases. This CDR3 spans 15 amino acids. CDR3 in amino acids: CASKGQGTGANVLTF. The CDR3 bases are TGTGCCAGCAAGGGACAGGGTACTGGGGCCAACGTCCTGACTTTC.

The chain uses TRBV19 and TRBJ2-7; TRBD2 is a possible D gene (6 bases). V dropped 3 bases and J dropped 9 bases, with 18 bases sitting between them. The CDR3 covers 14 residues. Looked up from germline, CDR1 is LNHDA and CDR2 is SQIVND (reference sequence). The chain's CDR3 is CASSIGTPSGGQYF. DNA for the CDR3: TGTGCCAGTAGTATCGGGACTCCCTCCGGTGGGCAGTACTTC.

V usage is TRBV15 and J usage is TRBJ2-7; TRBD2 agrees at 7 bases. The germline V gene has CDR1 LNHNV and CDR2 YYDKDF (reference sequence). V gave up 2 bases and J gave up 2 bases; unmatched junction bases: 6. This CDR3 has 15 residues. This chain's CDR3 is CATSRTAGLTYEQYF. CDR3 nucleotide sequence: TGTGCCACCAGCAGAACAGCGGGGCTAACCTACGAGCAGTACTTC.

V and J are TRBV29-1 and TRBJ2-2; either TRBD1 or TRBD2 may fit D (5 bases each). From germline, CDR1 is SQVTM and CDR2 ANQGSEA. Trimming took off 6 bases at V and 6 bases at J, with 14 bases between the two ends. This CDR3 is built from 13 residues. The CDR3 nucleotides are TGCAGCGTGGGGGATCTTTGGCCCGGGGAGCTGTTTTTT. Amino acids: CSVGDLWPGELFF.

The rearrangement uses TRBV7-2 and TRBJ2-7; 8 bases align to TRBD1. The germline CDR1 and CDR2 sequences are SGHTA and FQGNSA. The CDR3 runs 15 residues. V lost 4 bases and J lost 0; bases outside the gene matches: 5. The CDR3 DNA follows: TGTGCCAGCAGCTGGCCCGGGACAGGCTCCTACGAGCAGTACTTC. The encoded protein is CASSWPGTGSYEQYF.

The CDR3 coding sequence is TGTGCCAGCAGTTTCGGAACCGGGAAACAGCCCCAGCATTTT. Protein sequence: CASSFGTGKQPQHF. This sequence joins TRBV28 and TRBJ1-5; no definite D call. Trimming took off 3 bases at V and 7 bases at J, with 13 bases between the two ends. The CDR3 is 14 residues long. From germline, CDR1 is MDHEN and CDR2 SYDVKM.

V usage is TRBV10-1 and J usage is TRBJ2-5, with D unresolved. The length of the CDR3 is 15 residues. The V gene lost 2 bases and the J gene lost 1 base, with 11 bases spanning the gap. The germline CDR1 and CDR2 sequences are WNHNN and SYGVQD (reference sequence). For the CDR3, the DNA is TGCGCCAGCAGTGAGGGGTCTAGAGGCCAAGAGACCCAGTACTTC. Translating it yields CASSEGSRGQETQYF.

V and J are TRBV7-9 and TRBJ2-3; D not resolved. This CDR3 contains 14 residues. Trimming took off 3 bases at V and 4 bases at J, with 11 bases between the two ends. Looked up from germline, CDR1 is SEHNR and CDR2 is FQNEAQ (reference sequence). The CDR3 region is CASSFNARADTQYF. CDR3 bases: TGTGCCAGCAGCTTTAACGCCCGGGCAGATACGCAGTATTTT.

The V and J genes are TRBV19 and TRBJ1-5, with TRBD1 matching 9 bases. V shed 4 bases and J 2 bases; nucleotides not matched to a gene: 6. The germline V gene has CDR1 LNHDA and CDR2 SQIVND (reference sequence). The CDR3 spans 16 residues. The CDR3 loop is CASSTLGDRGNQPQHF. CDR3 bases: TGTGCCAGTAGTACCTTGGGGGACAGGGGCAATCAGCCCCAGCATTTT. Full variable domain (remainder filled in from reference TRBV19 and TRBJ1-5): DGGITQSPKYLFRKEGQNVTLSCEQNLNHDAMYWYRQDPGQGLRLIYYSQIVNDFQKGDIAEGYSVSREKKESFPLTVTSAQKNPTAFYLCASSTLGDRGNQPQHFGDGTRLSIL.

J is TRBJ2-1 and V is TRBV28, with TRBD2 identical over 10 bases. From germline, CDR1 is MDHEN and CDR2 SYDVKM. The V segment lost 6 bases and the J segment 8 bases; nucleotides outside the gene matches: 7. There are 14 residues in the CDR3. The CDR3 protein is CASSPSGGLYEQFF. The DNA for the CDR3 is TGTGCCAGCAGCCCTAGCGGGGGTCTATATGAGCAGTTCTTC.

The rearrangement joins TRBV10-3 to TRBJ2-7; 14 bases fit TRBD2. Germline CDR1 ENHRY, CDR2 SYGVKD. The CDR3 spans 13 residues. Trimming took 8 bases from V and 4 from J; bases not matched to a gene: 1. DNA of the CDR3: TGTGCCATCGGGACTAGCGGGAGATACGAGCAGTACTTC. Translated: CAIGTSGRYEQYF.

This rearrangement joins TRBV30 to TRBJ1-1, with 9 positions matching TRBD1. This CDR3 is built from 16 residues. J was trimmed by 0 bases and V by 2 bases; bases with no gene match: 7. Germline V gene data show CDR1 as GTSNPN and CDR2 as SVGIG (reference sequence). CDR3 DNA sequence: TGTGCCTGGAGTCCTGGACAGGGGAGGATGAACACTGAAGCTTTCTTT. Protein: CAWSPGQGRMNTEAFF.

This chain uses TRBV5-3 with TRBJ1-1; no clear D. TRBV5-3 falls under the ORF class, with uncertain function. Between the trimmed V and J ends, which lost 8 bases and 1 base, there was a span of 3 bases. The CDR3 has 10 residues. CDR3 bases: TGTGCCAGGCGGAACACTGAAGCTTTCTTT. Its protein is CARRNTEAFF.

The chain joins TRBV7-6 to TRBJ2-7; 9 bases fit TRBD2. CDR1 is SGHVS, CDR2 FNYEAQ, per germline. The CDR3 length is 14 residues. V was clipped by 7 bases and J by 0 bases; unmatched bases: 4. The CDR3 coding sequence is TGTGCCAGCAAGGCGGGAGGGAGCTCCTACGAGCAGTACTTC. Encoded protein: CASKAGGSSYEQYF.

The CDR3 protein is CASSQPGWANYGYTF. The DNA of the CDR3 is TGCGCCAGCAGCCAACCCGGTTGGGCTAACTATGGCTACACCTTC. This chain links TRBV4-1 with TRBJ1-2; D remains unclear. Germline V gives CDR1 MGHRA, CDR2 YSYEKL. Trimming left V 2 bases short and J 0 bases short, with 10 bases between. This CDR3 region has 15 residues.

This clone was observed once. CDR3: CASSSAFGSPIQETQYF. CDR3 nucleotides: TGTGCCAGCAGCTCAGCTTTTGGTAGCCCCATCCAAGAGACCCAGTACTTC. The V and J genes are TRBV7-2 and TRBJ2-5; D call uncertain. The CDR3 runs 17 residues. Looked up from germline, CDR1 is SGHTA and CDR2 is FQGNSA. Trimming cost V 4 bases and J 1 base, with 19 bases left between them. Full variable domain (missing parts from reference TRBV7-2 and TRBJ2-5): GAGVSQSPSNKVTEKGKDVELRCDPISGHTALYWYRQSLGQGLEFLIYFQGNSAPDKSGLPSDRFSAERTGGSVSTLTIQRTQQEDSAVYLCASSSAFGSPIQETQYFGPGTRLLVL.

The chain is built from TRBV9 and TRBJ1-3; D is ambiguous. Germline loops: CDR1 SGDLS, CDR2 YYNGEE. Between the trimmed V and J ends, which lost 4 bases and 0 bases, there was a span of 11 bases. The CDR3 extends over 15 amino acids. CDR3 protein: CASSPRGSSGNTIYF. CDR3 DNA sequence: TGTGCCAGCAGCCCTCGCGGGAGCTCTGGAAACACCATATATTTT. Complete variable domain (other parts from reference TRBV9 and TRBJ1-3): DSGVTQTPKHLITATGQRVTLRCSPRSGDLSVYWYQQSLDQGLQFLIQYYNGEERAKGNILERFSAQQFPDLHSELNLSSLELGDSALYFCASSPRGSSGNTIYFGEGSWLTVV.

V is TRBV5-1 and J is TRBJ2-3; 8 bases align to TRBD2. The CDR3 contains 19 residues. The V and J ends lost 3 bases and 6 bases, in that order; junction bases with no gene match: 21. Germline V gene sequence: CDR1 SGHRS, CDR2 YFSETQ. This chain's CDR3 is CASSSGIAGWRVAGDTQYF. The DNA for the CDR3 is TGCGCCAGCAGCTCGGGGATAGCGGGATGGCGAGTCGCGGGGGATACGCAGTATTTT. Drawing the rest from reference TRBV5-1 and TRBJ2-3, the complete variable domain is KAGVTQTPRYLIKTRGQQVTLSCSPISGHRSVSWYQQTPGQGLQFLFEYFSETQRNKGNFPGRFSGRQFSNSRSEMNVSTLELGDSALYLCASSSGIAGWRVAGDTQYFGPGTRLTVL.

The J gene is TRBJ2-5, the V gene TRBV7-9; 8 bases line up with TRBD2. In germline, CDR1 is SEHNR, CDR2 FQNEAQ (reference sequence). The trim removed 5 bases at V and 5 bases at J, leaving 7 bases unmatched. CDR3 length equals 14 residues. The CDR3 region is CASSPRGGLETQYF. The CDR3 bases are TGTGCCAGCAGCCCCCGGGGGGGCCTTGAGACCCAGTACTTC.

Remarks on this clone: Other nucleotide sequences in the sample specify the same CDR3. This chain's CDR3 is CASSLAPGVTEAFF. In nucleotides, the CDR3 is TGCGCCAGCAGCCTGGCCCCTGGGGTCACTGAAGCTTTCTTT. J is TRBJ1-1 and V is TRBV5-1; D gene unclear. The length of the CDR3 is 14 residues. With 4 bases removed from V and 4 bases from J, the gap between germline ends came to 14 bases. Germline V CDR1 and CDR2: SGHRS, YFSETQ.

This chain uses TRBV7-9 with TRBJ1-6; no firm D call. CDR3 length equals 13 residues. Germline V lookup: CDR1 SEHNR, CDR2 FQNEAQ (reference sequence). Between the trimmed V and J ends, which lost 5 bases and 10 bases, there was a span of 12 bases. The CDR3 protein is CASSLGWASPLHF. DNA for the CDR3: TGTGCCAGCAGCCTCGGTTGGGCGTCACCCCTCCACTTT.

V usage is TRBV28 and J usage is TRBJ2-7, with D perhaps matching TRBD1 or TRBD2 (7 bases each). V dropped 6 bases and J dropped 1 base, with 19 bases sitting between them. The CDR3 has 16 amino acids. Germline V gene sequence: CDR1 MDHEN, CDR2 SYDVKM. The DNA for the CDR3 is TGTGCCAGCAGGGGGGGGGCTGCGGGACAGTCCTACGAGCAGTACTTC. Translation: CASRGGAAGQSYEQYF.

This clone was seen once. J is TRBJ1-2 and V is TRBV27, with D perhaps matching TRBD1 (6 bases). Germline loops: CDR1 MNHEY, CDR2 SMNVEV (reference sequence). The V end lost 6 bases, the J end lost 8 bases, and 16 bases lay between the germline ends. The CDR3 has 13 residues. CDR3 DNA: TGTGCCAGCAGGGAGGGGGGTTTGGGCGGCTACACCTTC. The encoded protein is CASREGGLGGYTF.

Comments on this clone: The sample contains more than one DNA sequence encoding this CDR3. This chain joins TRBV30 and TRBJ2-7, with 8 bases lining up with TRBD1. With 5 bases clipped from V and 2 bases from J, the junction kept 2 bases outside the gene matches. Germline V gives CDR1 GTSNPN, CDR2 SVGIG (reference sequence). This CDR3 is built from 12 residues. CDR3 nucleotide sequence: TGTGCCTGGGGACAGGGCCCCTACGAGCAGTACTTC. This translates into CAWGQGPYEQYF.

This clone was found once. In the same sample, other DNA sequences code for this CDR3. The chain recombines TRBV18 with TRBJ2-7; D is unclear. The V end was cut by 2 bases, the J end by 0 bases, with 8 bases between. The CDR3 length is 14 residues. The germline CDR1 and CDR2 sequences are KGHSH and LQKENI. CDR3 DNA: TGTGCCAGCTCACCAACACCCAGCTCCTACGAGCAGTACTTC. The encoded protein is CASSPTPSSYEQYF.

This chain uses TRBV7-2 with TRBJ1-2; possibly TRBD1 for D (5 bases). Germline assignment: CDR1 SGHTA and CDR2 FQGNSA. V lost 0 bases and J 5 bases, leaving 10 bases between the germline ends. The CDR3 contains 14 residues. The CDR3 coding sequence is TGTGCCAGCAGCTTAGCCGGGGGAGTATATGGCTACACCTTC. Residues: CASSLAGGVYGYTF. Supplemented by reference TRBV7-2 and TRBJ1-2, the full variable domain reads GAGVSQSPSNKVTEKGKDVELRCDPISGHTALYWYRQSLGQGLEFLIYFQGNSAPDKSGLPSDRFSAERTGGSVSTLTIQRTQQEDSAVYLCASSLAGGVYGYTFGSGTRLTVV.

This chain connects TRBV5-1 to TRBJ2-3; D might be TRBD2 (6 bases). CDR1 SGHRS and CDR2 YFSETQ come from the germline V gene. V was pared by 1 base and J by 1 base, with 22 bases between. This CDR3 contains 19 residues. The CDR3 loop reads CASSLLPGTSLTGTDTQYF. For the CDR3, the DNA is TGCGCCAGCAGCTTGCTTCCCGGGACTTCCCTTACTGGCACAGATACGCAGTATTTT.

Note on this clone: A read error may produce the germline difference seen at one junction end. Additional DNA sequences in this sample encode the identical CDR3. The CDR3 DNA reads TGTGCCAGCAGTTCCGGGGGTCCCTATGAGCAGTACTTC. Translation: CASSSGGPYEQYF. The rearrangement links TRBV28 to TRBJ2-7, with a weak D call TRBD2 (6 bases). The CDR3 consists of 13 residues. Germline CDR1 and CDR2: MDHEN and SYDVKM.

The DNA for the CDR3 is TGTGCCTGGAGTCGGACGAACACCGGGGAGCTGTTTTTT. Its translation: CAWSRTNTGELFF. V usage is TRBV30 and J usage is TRBJ2-2, with D hard to call. This CDR3 contains 13 residues. Germline CDR1 GTSNPN, CDR2 SVGIG (reference sequence). Trimming took off 2 bases at V and 0 bases at J, with 4 bases between the two ends. The full variable domain, in which reference TRBV30 and TRBJ2-2 provide the parts outside the CDR3, is SQTIHQWPATLVQPVGSPLSLECTVEGTSNPNLYWYRQAAGRGLQLLFYSVGIGQISSEVPQNLSASRPQDRQFILSSKKLLLSDSGFYLCAWSRTNTGELFFGEGSRLTVL.